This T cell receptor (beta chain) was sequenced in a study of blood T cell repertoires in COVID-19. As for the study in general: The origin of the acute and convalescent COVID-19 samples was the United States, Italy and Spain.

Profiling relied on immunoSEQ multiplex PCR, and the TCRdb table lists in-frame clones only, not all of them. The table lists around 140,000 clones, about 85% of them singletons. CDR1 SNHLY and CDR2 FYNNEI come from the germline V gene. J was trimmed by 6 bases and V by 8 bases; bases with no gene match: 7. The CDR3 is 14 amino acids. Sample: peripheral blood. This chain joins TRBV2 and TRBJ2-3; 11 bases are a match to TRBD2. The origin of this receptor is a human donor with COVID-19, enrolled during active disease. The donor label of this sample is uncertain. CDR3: CASLTSGSLDTQYF. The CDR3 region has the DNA TGTGCCAGCTTAACTAGCGGGAGTTTGGATACGCAGTATTTT.